This section outlines one T cell receptor (beta chain) sequence together with its context. The sample comes from a study of CD8 T cells in Susac syndrome. From germline, CDR1 is SEHNR and CDR2 FQNEAQ (reference sequence). This CDR3 contains 15 residues. V was cut by 1 base and J by 8 bases, with 15 bases left in between. With random hexamers, about 0.5 to 1 ug RNA was reverse transcribed. Each CDR3 protein gets one entry after TCRdb re-called the immunoSEQ multiplex PCR reads with MiXCR. The profile shows over 150,000 distinct CDR3 sequences, 90% to 95% of them singletons. The sample taken for sequencing was CD4+ T cells from PBMCs. J is TRBJ2-1 and V is TRBV7-9; D may be TRBD1 (6 bases). The receptor was derived from a human donor with Susac syndrome. The DNA for the CDR3 is TGTGCCAGCAGCTTAGTTCAGGGGCTGGATGATGAGCAGTTCTTC. Its protein is CASSLVQGLDDEQFF.